A selection of T cell receptor beta chains follows, all from one sample in a study of shared clonotypes between healthy human individuals. Sequencing used immunoSEQ multiplex PCR; TCRdb keeps in-frame clones, though not all of them. The repertoire holds under 2.5 million clones, with under 95% as singletons. The sample comprised naive CD4+ T cells from PBMCs. All receptors come from a young man in good health. Some clones in this sample may be carry-over from other donors' samples. Each CDR3 is given with its conserved first and last residue. Fields, in order: V gene, D gene, J gene, clone size, CDR3 DNA, CDR3 protein. A D gene is named only where the DNA matches it firmly. Part of the rows lack a size; the others show once, few, many or a class for expanded clones.

V: TRBV19; D: TRBD1; J: TRBJ1-2; size: NA; DNA: TGTGCCAGTAGTACAACAGGGGGCGCGAACTATGGCTACACCTTC; CDR3: CASSTTGGANYGYTF
V: TRBV19; D: NA; J: TRBJ2-7; size: once; DNA: TGTGCCAGTAGTCCAAGCAGCAGGGGTAGCTACGAGCAGTACTTC; CDR3: CASSPSSRGSYEQYF
V: TRBV6-1; D: NA; J: TRBJ1-1; size: NA; DNA: TGTGCCAGCAGTGAAGGCGGGATGAACACTGAAGCTTTCTTT; CDR3: CASSEGGMNTEAFF
V: TRBV5-1; D: TRBD1; J: TRBJ2-7; size: NA; DNA: TGCGCCAGCAGCGCGAGTCGGGACAGGCTTCCCTACGAGCAGTACTTC; CDR3: CASSASRDRLPYEQYF
V: TRBV10-3; D: NA; J: TRBJ2-1; size: NA; DNA: TGTGCCATCAGTTTCGGGCGGGGCTCCTACAATGAGCAGTTCTTC; CDR3: CAISFGRGSYNEQFF
V: TRBV5-1; D: TRBD1; J: TRBJ1-1; size: NA; DNA: TGCGCCAGCAGCTTGCGACAGGGTCTCGCTGAAGCTTTCTTT; CDR3: CASSLRQGLAEAFF
V: TRBV28; D: TRBD2; J: TRBJ2-1; size: NA; DNA: TGTGCCAGCAGTTCCCTGAGGGGAGGGTTTAATGAGCAGTTCTTC; CDR3: CASSSLRGGFNEQFF
V: TRBV7-3; D: NA; J: TRBJ2-2; size: few; DNA: TGTGCCAGCAGCTTAAACCGGGGGTTTCCCGGGGAGCTGTTTTTT; CDR3: CASSLNRGFPGELFF
V: TRBV27; D: TRBD1; J: TRBJ1-2; size: once; DNA: TGTGCCAGCAGTTTAACCGGGACAGGGACCTATGGCTACACCTTC; CDR3: CASSLTGTGTYGYTF
V: TRBV14; D: NA; J: TRBJ1-3; size: once; DNA: TGTGCCAGCAGCCAATTGTCCAGAAACACCATATATTTT; CDR3: CASSQLSRNTIYF
V: TRBV7-6; D: NA; J: TRBJ2-1; size: NA; DNA: TGTGCCAGCAGCCTATTCGGACCCCTCAATGAGCAGTTCTTC; CDR3: CASSLFGPLNEQFF
V: TRBV7-9; D: NA; J: TRBJ1-4; size: NA; DNA: TGTGCCAGCAGCTTAGGTGGGGAGGCCCCGGGAAAACTGTTTTTT; CDR3: CASSLGGEAPGKLFF
V: TRBV20-1; D: NA; J: TRBJ2-5; size: NA; DNA: TGCAGTGTAAGGGAGACCCAGTACTTC; CDR3: CSVRETQYF
V: TRBV10-3; D: TRBD1; J: TRBJ2-2; size: NA; DNA: TGTGCCATCAGGCCGGGACAGGGTTACACCGGGGAGCTGTTTTTT; CDR3: CAIRPGQGYTGELFF
V: TRBV5-1; D: NA; J: TRBJ1-4; size: NA; DNA: TGCGCCAGCACCGGGGATGCAACTAATGAAAAACTGTTTTTT; CDR3: CASTGDATNEKLFF
V: TRBV1; D: NA; J: TRBJ2-1; size: NA; DNA: TGCACCAGCAGCCAGCCCGGGACAGAGTACAATGAGCAGTTCTTC; CDR3: CTSSQPGTEYNEQFF
V: TRBV15; D: NA; J: TRBJ1-1; size: NA; DNA: TGTGCCACCAGCAGAGGTGGGACTCTCACTGAAGCTTTCTTT; CDR3: CATSRGGTLTEAFF
V: TRBV9; D: NA; J: TRBJ2-6; size: NA; DNA: TGTGCCAGCAGTAAAGATCTGGGGGGTGCTGGGGCCAACGTCCTGACTTTC; CDR3: CASSKDLGGAGANVLTF
V: TRBV27; D: TRBD1; J: TRBJ1-5; size: NA; DNA: TGTGCCAGCAGTGACAGGGGGAAAACTTATAGCAATCAGCCCCAGCATTTT; CDR3: CASSDRGKTYSNQPQHF
V: TRBV11-1; D: TRBD1; J: TRBJ2-5; size: NA; DNA: TGTGCCAGCAGCTTATTACCGGACAGGGGAGAGACCCAGTACTTC; CDR3: CASSLLPDRGETQYF
V: TRBV28; D: NA; J: TRBJ1-2; size: NA; DNA: TGTGCCAGCAGTCCCGCTGAAGGGGGGCTTAGCTATGGCTACACCTTC; CDR3: CASSPAEGGLSYGYTF
V: TRBV5-1; D: NA; J: TRBJ2-5; size: NA; DNA: TGCGCCAGCAGCTTTTTCCCATCTGGAGGTCGAGAGACCCAGTACTTC; CDR3: CASSFFPSGGRETQYF
V: TRBV7-9; D: NA; J: TRBJ2-1; size: NA; DNA: TGTGCCAGCAACCCATCAGCGGCCTCCTACAATGAGCAGTTCTTC; CDR3: CASNPSAASYNEQFF
V: TRBV28; D: TRBD2; J: TRBJ2-4; size: once; DNA: TGTGCCAGCAGCCCCGGGACTAGCGTAGACATTCAGTACTTC; CDR3: CASSPGTSVDIQYF
V: TRBV9; D: TRBD2; J: TRBJ2-2; size: NA; DNA: TGTGCCAGCAGCGAGACTAGCGCCGGGGAGCTGTTTTTT; CDR3: CASSETSAGELFF
V: TRBV5-1; D: NA; J: TRBJ2-7; size: once; DNA: TGCGCCAGCAGTCGTGACACAACCCTCTACTACGAGCAGTACTTC; CDR3: CASSRDTTLYYEQYF
V: TRBV27; D: NA; J: TRBJ2-7; size: NA; DNA: TGTGCCAGCAGTTTTACCGGGACACACTACAACCGGAACGAGCAGTACTTC; CDR3: CASSFTGTHYNRNEQYF
V: TRBV7-2; D: TRBD1; J: TRBJ2-7; size: NA; DNA: TGTGCCAGCAGCTTCGGTTGGACAGGGCAGTACTTC; CDR3: CASSFGWTGQYF
V: TRBV7-8; D: NA; J: TRBJ2-3; size: NA; DNA: TGTGCCAGCAGCCTGCATTGGGGGGACACAGATACGCAGTATTTT; CDR3: CASSLHWGDTDTQYF
V: TRBV19; D: NA; J: TRBJ1-5; size: NA; DNA: TGTGCCACCCCCAGCCAGCCCCAGCATTTT; CDR3: CATPSQPQHF
V: TRBV28; D: TRBD1; J: TRBJ2-2; size: NA; DNA: TGTGCCAGCAGTCCCTGGCGAGACAGGGGCAACACCGGGGAGCTGTTTTTT; CDR3: CASSPWRDRGNTGELFF
V: TRBV4-1; D: NA; J: TRBJ1-1; size: once; DNA: TGCGCCAGCAGCCAAGAAAGGACGTCGACTGAAGCTTTCTTT; CDR3: CASSQERTSTEAFF
V: TRBV5-1; D: TRBD1; J: TRBJ2-7; size: NA; DNA: TGCGCCAGCAGATTCAGCGACAGGGTTGAATACGAGCAGTACTTC; CDR3: CASRFSDRVEYEQYF
V: TRBV5-1; D: TRBD2; J: TRBJ2-1; size: NA; DNA: TGCGCCAGCAGCTTGGCAAGCGGGGGCGCCGCCTACAATGAGCAGTTCTTC; CDR3: CASSLASGGAAYNEQFF
V: TRBV19; D: TRBD1; J: TRBJ1-1; size: NA; DNA: TGTGCCAGTAGCGACACTGGGACAGTGAACACTGAAGCTTTCTTT; CDR3: CASSDTGTVNTEAFF
V: TRBV6-5; D: NA; J: TRBJ2-7; size: once; DNA: TGTGCCAGCAGTGCCCCTGGGGAGCAGTACTTC; CDR3: CASSAPGEQYF
V: TRBV15; D: NA; J: TRBJ1-2; size: once; DNA: TGTGCCACCAGCAGAGCGCTGGATGGCTACACCTTC; CDR3: CATSRALDGYTF
V: TRBV5-1; D: NA; J: TRBJ2-1; size: NA; DNA: TGCGCCAGCAGCTTGGTATCAGGGAGCCACAATGAGCAGTTCTTC; CDR3: CASSLVSGSHNEQFF
V: TRBV4-1; D: TRBD1; J: TRBJ1-5; size: NA; DNA: TGCGCCAGCAGCCACCTACAGGGGGGGAGCAATCAGCCCCAGCATTTT; CDR3: CASSHLQGGSNQPQHF
V: TRBV4-2; D: TRBD2; J: TRBJ2-5; size: NA; DNA: TGTGCCAGCACGGGACTAGCGGGAGGGAACGGAGAGACCCAGTACTTC; CDR3: CASTGLAGGNGETQYF
V: TRBV28; D: TRBD1; J: TRBJ2-2; size: NA; DNA: TGTGCCAGCAGTTACCTACAGGGGGCGAGGACCGGGGAGCTGTTTTTT; CDR3: CASSYLQGARTGELFF